This paragraph covers one T cell receptor (beta chain) sequence. This entry belongs to a study of technical replicates of blood from several donors. Some clones are missing from TCRdb's copy, which holds only in-frame ones; the method was immunoSEQ multiplex PCR. The sample yields 74,000 or so clones, 85% to 95% seen once. V dropped 9 bases and J dropped 1 base, with 10 bases sitting between them. This CDR3 contains 13 residues. Germline CDR1 LNHDA, CDR2 SQIVND (reference sequence). The receptor comes from a human donor in good health. The chain uses TRBV19 and TRBJ1-5, with a possible D match to TRBD1 (5 bases). The sequenced sample was T cells isolated from PBMCs. The CDR3 is CASRRQSNQPQHF. The CDR3 nucleotides are TGTGCCAGCCGCAGACAGAGCAATCAGCCCCAGCATTTT.